This T cell receptor (beta chain) was sequenced for a study of long-term antiretroviral therapy in people with HIV. Background on the study: By about a decade, the earliest samples predate the 2015 immediate-ART recommendation.

This clone was observed a few times. Its specificity is unknown. Study-wide points: Even long-term ART left TRB diversity below transplant donor controls, despite gains.

V was pared by 5 bases and J by 1 base, with 14 bases of the junction left unmatched. CDR3 length equals 17 residues. Germline CDR1 and CDR2: SEHNR and FQNEAQ (reference sequence). Runs used v3.0 of the immunoSEQ assay and were done at survey level. Sequencing aimed at 40,000-50,000 T-cell genomes per sample. Here immunoSEQ multiplex PCR was the method, and the copy in TCRdb shows in-frame clones only, minus some. Here the sample spans tens of thousands of clones, about 95% being singletons. The genes are TRBV7-9 and TRBJ2-7; the match to TRBD2 covers 7 bases. Sequencing used unsorted PBMCs, obtained 3.7 years after starting antiretroviral therapy. The TCR originated in a woman aged 45-65 years with HIV. CDR3: CASSQSLGGKGSYEQYF. CDR3 sequence (DNA): TGTGCCAGCAGCCAATCTCTCGGGGGGAAGGGATCCTACGAGCAGTACTTC.